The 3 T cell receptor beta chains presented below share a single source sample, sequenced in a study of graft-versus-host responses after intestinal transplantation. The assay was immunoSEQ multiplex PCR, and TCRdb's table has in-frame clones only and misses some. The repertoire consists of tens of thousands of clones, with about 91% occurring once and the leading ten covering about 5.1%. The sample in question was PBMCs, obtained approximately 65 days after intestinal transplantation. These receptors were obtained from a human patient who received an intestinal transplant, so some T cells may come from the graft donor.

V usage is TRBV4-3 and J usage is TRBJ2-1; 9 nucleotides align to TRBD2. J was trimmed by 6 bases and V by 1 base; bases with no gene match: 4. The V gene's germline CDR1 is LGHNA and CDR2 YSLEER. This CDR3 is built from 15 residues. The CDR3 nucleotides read TGCGCCAGCAGCCAAGGTCTAGCGGGGCGCAATGAGCAGTTCTTC. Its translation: CASSQGLAGRNEQFF.

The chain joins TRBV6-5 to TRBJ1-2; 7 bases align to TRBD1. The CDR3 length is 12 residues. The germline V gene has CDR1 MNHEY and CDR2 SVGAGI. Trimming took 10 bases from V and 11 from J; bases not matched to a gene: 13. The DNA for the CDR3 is TGTGCCACAACAGGGGAGGATCGGTGGTACACCTTC. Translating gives CATTGEDRWYTF.

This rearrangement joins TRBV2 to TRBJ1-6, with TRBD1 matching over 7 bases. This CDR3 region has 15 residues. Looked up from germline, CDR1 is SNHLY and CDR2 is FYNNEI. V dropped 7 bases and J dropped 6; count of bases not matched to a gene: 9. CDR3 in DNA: TGTGCCAGCAAATCGGGGACAGCTTCTAATTCACCCCTCCACTTT. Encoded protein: CASKSGTASNSPLHF.